A single sample is the source of the 24 T cell receptor beta chains below, sequenced in a study of CD8+ T cells in alopecia areata. cDNA serving as the sequencing template came from extracted, reverse transcribed RNA. Profiling relied on immunoSEQ multiplex PCR, and the TCRdb table lists in-frame clones only, not all of them. This table has about 98,000 clones, under 45% appearing once. Source material: CD4+ T cells sorted from blood. These TCRs come from a human donor with alopecia areata.

DNA for the CDR3: TGCGCCAGCAGCTTGGCCTATGGGATCGGGAACAATGAGCAGTTCTTC. Translation gives CASSLAYGIGNNEQFF. The chain couples TRBV5-1 to TRBJ2-1; the D gene is possibly TRBD2 (5 bases). Per germline, CDR1 SGHRS and CDR2 YFSETQ. V was shortened by 0 bases and J by 5 bases, with 15 bases between the two germline ends. The length of the CDR3 is 16 residues.

V gene TRBV30 combines with J gene TRBJ1-1; D gene unclear. The CDR3 runs to 14 residues. Germline values: CDR1 GTSNPN, CDR2 SVGIG (reference sequence). V dropped 5 bases and J dropped 1 base, with 14 bases sitting between them. The CDR3 DNA sequence: TGTGCCTGGTCCTTCAAGGGTACGAACACTGAAGCTTTCTTT. Amino acids: CAWSFKGTNTEAFF.

The chain links TRBV5-1 to TRBJ1-2; 7 bases line up with TRBD1. CDR3 size: 13 residues. CDR1 is SGHRS and CDR2 is YFSETQ in the germline V gene. Germline trimming cut 4 bases from V and 5 bases from J; bases unmatched to any gene: 5. The CDR3 nucleotides are TGCGCCAGCAGCATCGGGACAGATTATGGCTACACCTTC. Encoded protein: CASSIGTDYGYTF.

The chain links TRBV28 to TRBJ2-7, with D possibly matching TRBD2 (7 bases). The CDR3 is 12 amino acids. Between the trimmed V and J ends, which lost 7 bases and 6 bases, there was a span of 13 bases. Looked up from germline, CDR1 is MDHEN and CDR2 is SYDVKM. CDR3 region: CASMGGLVEQYF. CDR3 DNA: TGTGCCAGCATGGGGGGGCTAGTCGAGCAGTACTTC. The full variable domain, its missing parts supplied by reference TRBV28 and TRBJ2-7, is DVKVTQSSRYLVKRTGEKVFLECVQDMDHENMFWYRQDPGLGLRLIYFSYDVKMKEKGDIPEGYSVSREKKERFSLILESASTNQTSMYLCASMGGLVEQYFGPGTRLTVT.

CDR3 region: CAWTGGGVEAFF. The CDR3 region has the DNA TGTGCCTGGACCGGTGGGGGAGTTGAAGCTTTCTTT. This chain connects TRBV30 to TRBJ1-1; possible D gene TRBD1, 5 bases. From germline, CDR1 is GTSNPN and CDR2 SVGIG (reference sequence). The CDR3 contains 12 residues. Deletions cut 4 bases from V and 7 bases from J, with 13 bases between.

This clone was counted a few times. This chain uses TRBV29-1 with TRBJ2-3; D ambiguous. This CDR3 comprises 13 residues. In germline, CDR1 is SQVTM, CDR2 ANQGSEA. V was clipped by 3 bases and J by 2 bases, with 9 bases between them. The CDR3 DNA is TGCAGCGTTGATAAGGCTTACACAGATACGCAGTATTTT. Its protein is CSVDKAYTDTQYF.

About this clone itself: The sample carries other DNA sequences with the same CDR3. V and J are TRBV29-1 and TRBJ1-1; D not resolved. CDR1 and CDR2 from the germline V gene are SQVTM and ANQGSEA. Trimming shortened V by 4 bases and J by 0 bases, and 6 bases separated the two germline ends. This CDR3 spans 12 amino acids. Here the CDR3 reads CSVGPMNTEAFF. The CDR3 bases are TGCAGCGTTGGCCCAATGAACACTGAAGCTTTCTTT.

The chain couples TRBV2 to TRBJ2-1, with a possible D match to TRBD1 (6 bases). V lost 7 bases, J lost 4 bases, and 14 bases lay in between. Germline V gives CDR1 SNHLY, CDR2 FYNNEI. The CDR3 consists of 14 residues. The CDR3 protein is CASIRDNAYNEQFF. In DNA form, the CDR3 reads TGTGCCAGCATCCGGGACAACGCATACAATGAGCAGTTCTTC. Supplemented by reference TRBV2 and TRBJ2-1, the full variable domain reads EPEVTQTPSHQVTQMGQEVILRCVPISNHLYFYWYRQILGQKVEFLVSFYNNEISEKSEIFDDQFSVERPDGSNFTLKIRSTKLEDSAMYFCASIRDNAYNEQFFGPGTRLTVL.

V is TRBV27 and J is TRBJ2-1; 9 bases match TRBD1. CDR3 length equals 10 residues. V shed 7 bases, J shed 16 bases, and the junction held 5 bases outside the gene matches. Germline CDR1 reads MNHEY; CDR2 reads SMNVEV (reference sequence). The CDR3 nucleotides are TGTGCCAGCACCGGGGGACAGGGCTTCTTC. This sequence encodes CASTGGQGFF.

The rearrangement uses TRBV29-1 and TRBJ2-7; possible D gene TRBD2, 6 bases. This CDR3 has 12 residues. CDR1 SQVTM and CDR2 ANQGSEA come from the germline V gene. Between the trimmed V and J ends, which lost 7 bases and 4 bases, there was a span of 14 bases. Here the CDR3 DNA reads TGCAGCGCCTGGGCGACTAGTTACGAGCAGTACTTC. This encodes CSAWATSYEQYF.

The chain uses TRBV7-9 and TRBJ2-2, with D unclear. The CDR3 loop spans 14 amino acids. V lost 5 bases to trimming and J lost 5 bases, with 12 bases between them. Germline CDR1 is SEHNR and CDR2 is FQNEAQ (reference sequence). CDR3 coding DNA: TGTGCCAGCAGCGCACTTCAGTGGACCGGGGAGCTGTTTTTT. It translates to CASSALQWTGELFF.

This clone turned up a few times. The V gene is TRBV19, the J gene TRBJ2-2, with 12 bases identical to TRBD2. After removal of 10 bases from V and 7 bases from J, the junction contained 7 bases not matched to a gene. There are 14 residues in the CDR3. CDR1 and CDR2 from the germline V gene are LNHDA and SQIVND (reference sequence). CDR3 nucleotides: TGTGCCACTAGCGGGAGGGGAGACGTCGGGGAGCTGTTTTTT. Translation: CATSGRGDVGELFF.

This clone was detected once. The chain recombines TRBV7-6 with TRBJ2-7; TRBD1 or TRBD2 may be the D gene (5 bases each). This CDR3 spans 15 amino acids. Germline V CDR1 and CDR2: SGHVS, FNYEAQ. V was shortened by 5 bases and J by 7 bases, with 21 bases between the two germline ends. CDR3 loop: CASSDGAGRKPEQYF. In nucleotides, the CDR3 is TGTGCCAGCAGCGATGGAGCAGGGAGAAAACCTGAGCAGTACTTC.

V usage is TRBV4-2 and J usage is TRBJ2-1; D gene unclear. The germline V gene encodes CDR1 LGHNA and CDR2 YNFKEQ. This CDR3 region has 13 residues. Deletions cut 3 bases from V and 7 bases from J, with 10 bases between. CDR3 nucleotides: TGTGCCAGCAGCCAGAAGGTTGGGAATGAGCAGTTCTTC. Protein product: CASSQKVGNEQFF.

This chain connects TRBV29-1 to TRBJ2-7, with 13 bases matching TRBD2. Germline CDR1 is SQVTM and CDR2 is ANQGSEA. J lost 6 bases, V lost 1 base, and 0 bases had no gene match. This CDR3 has 13 amino acids. The CDR3 loop is CSVEGLAGGEQYF. The CDR3, as DNA: TGCAGCGTTGAAGGACTAGCGGGGGGCGAGCAGTACTTC.

This clone was detected a few times. The V call is TRBV5-1, the J call TRBJ2-6; a possible D gene is TRBD2 (6 bases). CDR1 and CDR2 (germline): SGHRS, YFSETQ. This CDR3 contains 16 residues. The V gene lost 4 bases and the J gene lost 4 bases, with 15 bases spanning the gap. CDR3 DNA: TGCGCCAGCAGCCCGGAGGGACCTCAGGGGGCCAACGTCCTGACTTTC. Translation gives CASSPEGPQGANVLTF.

The chain carries TRBV27 and TRBJ2-1; 11 bases map to TRBD2. The J segment lost 8 bases and the V segment lost 2 bases, leaving 11 bases of the junction unmatched. This CDR3 contains 17 residues. Germline values: CDR1 MNHEY, CDR2 SMNVEV (reference sequence). The CDR3 coding sequence is TGTGCCAGCAGTTTAACCTTAGCGGGAGGGGTGATCGATGAGCAGTTCTTC. It is translated as CASSLTLAGGVIDEQFF.

The V and J genes are TRBV20-1 and TRBJ2-1, with D tentatively TRBD2 (5 bases). V was trimmed by 5 bases and J by 10 bases, leaving 9 bases between them. Germline V gives CDR1 DFQATT, CDR2 SNEGSKA (reference sequence). The CDR3 is 10 residues long. The CDR3 nucleotides are TGCAGTGCTGCGTCGGGGGAGCAGTTCTTC. Residues: CSAASGEQFF.

The chain employs TRBV29-1 and TRBJ2-5, with D unclear. This CDR3 has 11 amino acids. V was shortened by 4 bases and J by 1 base, with 4 bases between the two germline ends. Germline V gene data show CDR1 as SQVTM and CDR2 as ANQGSEA. The CDR3 region has the DNA TGCAGCGTTGTTCCCCAAGAGACCCAGTACTTC. It encodes CSVVPQETQYF.

This clone was seen more than once but under ten times. The V and J genes are TRBV30 and TRBJ2-5, with 7 bases identical to TRBD1. The CDR3 is 12 residues long. V trimming: 7 bases; J trimming: 5 bases; junction bases outside the gene matches: 7. In germline, CDR1 is GTSNPN, CDR2 SVGIG (reference sequence). CDR3 protein: CAYSGQRETQYF. The CDR3 nucleotides read TGTGCCTACTCGGGACAGCGCGAGACCCAGTACTTC.

The V gene is TRBV29-1, the J gene TRBJ2-5, with D maybe TRBD1 (6 bases). V lost 3 bases to trimming and J lost 4 bases, with 9 bases between them. Germline assignment: CDR1 SQVTM and CDR2 ANQGSEA. The CDR3 totals 12 residues. CDR3 nucleotide sequence: TGCAGCGTTGAGATCAGGGGAGAGACCCAGTACTTC. This codes for CSVEIRGETQYF.

This clone has just a few counts. V and J are TRBV28 and TRBJ2-6; TRBD2 is a possible D gene (5 bases). Trimming left V 4 bases short and J 0 bases short, with 10 bases between. In germline, CDR1 is MDHEN, CDR2 SYDVKM. This CDR3 region has 16 residues. The CDR3 DNA reads TGTGCCAGCAGTTCCCGGGGTAGCTCTGGGGCCAACGTCCTGACTTTC. Its translation: CASSSRGSSGANVLTF.

The count of this clone is one. The V and J genes are TRBV2 and TRBJ2-5; D is unresolved. Germline V gives CDR1 SNHLY, CDR2 FYNNEI. Trimming removed 2 bases from V and 2 bases from J, with 6 bases in between. This CDR3 has 13 amino acids. The CDR3 DNA is TGTGCCAGCAGTGAATTTCAGCAAGAGACCCAGTACTTC. It is translated as CASSEFQQETQYF.

The chain links TRBV29-1 to TRBJ2-2, with 10 bases identical to TRBD2. Germline lookup yields CDR1 SQVTM and CDR2 ANQGSEA. This CDR3 has 15 amino acids. The V segment lost 4 bases and the J segment 3 bases; nucleotides outside the gene matches: 5. The CDR3, as DNA: TGCAGCGTTGGCCTTACTAGCGGGGACACCGGGGAGCTGTTTTTT. It specifies CSVGLTSGDTGELFF.